This T cell receptor beta chain was identified in a study of cytomegalovirus exposure and HLA in healthy donors. Overall study context: An earlier analysis identified approximately 120 million unique TCR beta sequences in some 180 million T cells. Study-level points and caveats: Among TCR beta chains, those listed as cytomegalovirus-associated numbered about 160.

Remarks on this clone: The antigen is not known.

Germline CDR1 is MRHNA and CDR2 is SNTAGT. The CDR3 is 13 amino acids. V was cut by 10 bases and J by 1 base, with 12 bases left in between. PCR was performed using 60 Vbeta and 13 Jbeta primers. Clones were read by immunoSEQ multiplex PCR, and TCRdb kept only the in-frame ones, dropping some. The sample holds about 100,000 clones, approximately 79% seen once. This receptor was identified in a woman aged 60-75 years in good health and CMV-seropositive. The sample consisted of PBMCs. The rearrangement links TRBV6-4 to TRBJ2-3; possibly TRBD1 for D (5 bases). CDR3 loop: CATSQGGTDTQYF. The CDR3 coding sequence is TGTGCCACTTCCCAAGGGGGCACAGATACGCAGTATTTT.